This T cell receptor (beta chain) was identified in a study of blood T cell repertoires in COVID-19. Study-wide background: From the United States, Italy and Spain came samples of acute and convalescent COVID-19. Nucleic acid was either cDNA or gDNA, and it came from T cells, B-cell-depleted T cells, or PBMCs.

Under the authors' procedure: It was from reference gene primer amplification that nucleated cell counts were estimated. The assay was immunoSEQ multiplex PCR, and TCRdb's table has in-frame clones only and misses some. The DNA gave D and trimming, while V, J and clone size come from that table. The sample shows 230,000 or so clones, roughly 82% of them seen only once. CDR3 length: 16 residues. The germline V gene has CDR1 SGDLS and CDR2 YYNGEE. With 0 bases removed from V and 3 bases from J, the gap between germline ends came to 16 bases. Material: peripheral blood. This chain uses TRBV9 with TRBJ2-7, with a weak D call TRBD1 (6 bases). This clonotype was obtained from a man aged 35-49 years who had recovered from COVID-19. This CDR3 is CASSVGGRGAIYEQYF. Written as DNA, the CDR3 is TGTGCCAGCAGCGTAGGAGGCAGGGGAGCAATCTACGAGCAGTACTTC.